This T cell receptor (beta chain) was sequenced in a study of pediatric ulcerative colitis. Study information: Disease was pancolitis in fewer than ten and left-sided in two, histology-confirmed.

Study results and limitations: Compared with controls, ulcerative colitis showed greater blood-rectum clone sharing.

V lost 3 bases, J lost 4 bases, and 9 bases lay in between. The CDR3 is made up of 12 amino acids. The germline V gene has CDR1 GTSNPN and CDR2 SVGIG (reference sequence). Rectal tissue came from one to two pinch biopsies taken at colonoscopy. The survey-level immunoSEQ assay was used. Clones were read by immunoSEQ multiplex PCR, and TCRdb kept only the in-frame ones, dropping some. The sample lists fewer than 25,000 clones, about two thirds seen once, with less than 20% in the top ten. Turning to this clone: Its antigen is unknown.

The genes are TRBV30 and TRBJ1-2, with D maybe TRBD1 (5 bases). Sequencing used gut tissue. This receptor was identified in a boy between 10 and 17 years old with severe ulcerative colitis. The DNA for the CDR3 is TGTGCCTGGAGACAGGACCGCTATGGCTACACCTTC. This encodes CAWRQDRYGYTF. Drawing the rest from reference TRBV30 and TRBJ1-2, the complete variable domain is SQTIHQWPATLVQPVGSPLSLECTVEGTSNPNLYWYRQAAGRGLQLLFYSVGIGQISSEVPQNLSASRPQDRQFILSSKKLLLSDSGFYLCAWRQDRYGYTFGSGTRLTVV.